Listed below are T cell receptor beta chains from one sample, sequenced in a study of blood T cell repertoires in COVID-19. TCRdb's copy holds only in-frame clones and misses some; the assay was immunoSEQ multiplex PCR. The sample has some 220,000 clones; approximately 81% are singletons. Input material: peripheral blood. Receptors were obtained from a man aged 50-60 years who had recovered from COVID-19. CDR3s include the opening cysteine and the closing phenylalanine or tryptophan. A D gene is named only where the DNA matches it firmly. Clone size is stated in some rows and not others, as once, few, many or a class when expanded.

len: 13
j_gene: TRBJ1-6
v_gene: TRBV6-4
d_gene: NA
abundance: NA
CDR3nt: TGTGCCAGCAGTGAGGAGTATAATTCACCCCTCCACTTT
CDR3aa: CASSEEYNSPLHF

len: 16
j_gene: TRBJ2-7
v_gene: TRBV5-5
d_gene: NA
abundance: few
CDR3nt: TGTGCCAGCAGCTCCCTTCGCTTTGGCAGGTCCTACGAGCAGTACTTC
CDR3aa: CASSSLRFGRSYEQYF

len: 14
j_gene: TRBJ1-5
v_gene: TRBV19
d_gene: NA
abundance: NA
CDR3nt: TGTGCCAGTAGCCCCCCAGGTTCTAATCAGCCCCAGCATTTT
CDR3aa: CASSPPGSNQPQHF

len: 15
j_gene: TRBJ2-3
v_gene: TRBV10-1
d_gene: TRBD2
abundance: NA
CDR3nt: TGCGCCAGCAGTGTGGCGGGAGCTGGAGCAGATACGCAGTATTTT
CDR3aa: CASSVAGAGADTQYF

len: 13
j_gene: TRBJ2-7
v_gene: TRBV5-4
d_gene: NA
abundance: NA
CDR3nt: TGTGCCAGCAGCTCTGGACAGTCCTACGAGCAGTACTTC
CDR3aa: CASSSGQSYEQYF

len: 16
j_gene: TRBJ1-6
v_gene: TRBV19
d_gene: TRBD1
abundance: NA
CDR3nt: TGTGCCAGTGATCCGATAGGACAGGGGGTATCTTCACCCCTCCACTTT
CDR3aa: CASDPIGQGVSSPLHF

len: 13
j_gene: TRBJ2-5
v_gene: TRBV5-8
d_gene: NA
abundance: NA
CDR3nt: TGTGCCAGCAGCGGCAGGGGAGTTGAGACCCAGTACTTC
CDR3aa: CASSGRGVETQYF

len: 16
j_gene: TRBJ1-6
v_gene: TRBV4-2
d_gene: TRBD1
abundance: NA
CDR3nt: TGTGCCAGCAGCCAAAGGAGACAGGGGACAAATTCACCCCTCCACTTT
CDR3aa: CASSQRRQGTNSPLHF

len: 14
j_gene: TRBJ1-5
v_gene: TRBV28
d_gene: NA
abundance: NA
CDR3nt: TGTGCCAGCAGTTTACCAGGTCGCAATCAGCCCCAGCATTTT
CDR3aa: CASSLPGRNQPQHF

len: 16
j_gene: TRBJ2-7
v_gene: TRBV28
d_gene: TRBD1
abundance: NA
CDR3nt: TGTGCCAGCACTCGACGGGGGGACAGGGCCCCCTACGAGCAGTACTTC
CDR3aa: CASTRRGDRAPYEQYF

len: 15
j_gene: TRBJ2-7
v_gene: TRBV27
d_gene: TRBD1
abundance: NA
CDR3nt: TGTGCCAGCAGTTCGACAGGGCCGAGCTCCTACGAGCAGTACTTC
CDR3aa: CASSSTGPSSYEQYF

len: 15
j_gene: TRBJ2-7
v_gene: TRBV4-1
d_gene: TRBD2
abundance: NA
CDR3nt: TGCGCCAGCAGCCAACCGGGACTACTATCCTACGAGCAGTACTTC
CDR3aa: CASSQPGLLSYEQYF

len: 18
j_gene: TRBJ2-7
v_gene: TRBV9
d_gene: TRBD2
abundance: NA
CDR3nt: TGTGCCAGCAGCGCCAGAGGTGGAGAGACTAGCGACTCCTACGAGCAGTACTTC
CDR3aa: CASSARGGETSDSYEQYF

len: 13
j_gene: TRBJ2-5
v_gene: TRBV9
d_gene: NA
abundance: NA
CDR3nt: TGTGCCAGCAGCGTCGACAGTAGGGAGACCCAGTACTTC
CDR3aa: CASSVDSRETQYF

len: 17
j_gene: TRBJ2-2
v_gene: TRBV5-4
d_gene: NA
abundance: NA
CDR3nt: TGTGCCAGCAGCCCGCGAACGGGAAGCACGAGGACCGGGGAGCTGTTTTTT
CDR3aa: CASSPRTGSTRTGELFF

len: 14
j_gene: TRBJ1-3
v_gene: TRBV28
d_gene: NA
abundance: NA
CDR3nt: TGTGCCGGCTCCCAGGGGTTTCCTGGAAACACCATATATTTT
CDR3aa: CAGSQGFPGNTIYF

len: 15
j_gene: TRBJ1-6
v_gene: TRBV19
d_gene: TRBD1
abundance: few
CDR3nt: TGTGCCAGTAGCCCCCTCACAGGGGTGAATTCACCCCTCCACTTT
CDR3aa: CASSPLTGVNSPLHF

len: 16
j_gene: TRBJ1-2
v_gene: TRBV25-1
d_gene: TRBD1
abundance: NA
CDR3nt: TGTGCCAGCAGTCCTCCCCCGGGACAGGGGTTCTATGGCTACACCTTC
CDR3aa: CASSPPPGQGFYGYTF

len: 15
j_gene: TRBJ2-7
v_gene: TRBV5-8
d_gene: TRBD1
abundance: NA
CDR3nt: TGTGCCAGCAGCCAGGACAGGGGAGCTTTACGCGAGCAGTACTTC
CDR3aa: CASSQDRGALREQYF

len: 13
j_gene: TRBJ1-6
v_gene: TRBV7-9
d_gene: TRBD1
abundance: few
CDR3nt: TGTGCCAGCAAGTCCGAGGGGGCGTCACCCCTCCACTTT
CDR3aa: CASKSEGASPLHF

len: 11
j_gene: TRBJ1-5
v_gene: TRBV6-5
d_gene: NA
abundance: NA
CDR3nt: TGTGCCAGCATGGTTGGCCGCCAGGAGCATTTT
CDR3aa: CASMVGRQEHF

len: 15
j_gene: TRBJ1-1
v_gene: TRBV3-1/TRBV3-2
d_gene: NA
abundance: NA
CDR3nt: TGTGCCAGCAGCCAAGACAGGGGACTGAACACTGAAGCTTTCTTT
CDR3aa: CASSQDRGLNTEAFF

len: 15
j_gene: TRBJ2-7
v_gene: TRBV27
d_gene: TRBD2
abundance: NA
CDR3nt: TGTGCCAGCAGCCTTGGGACTAGCGGAACCTACGAGCAGTACTTC
CDR3aa: CASSLGTSGTYEQYF

len: 16
j_gene: TRBJ2-1
v_gene: TRBV21-1
d_gene: NA
abundance: NA
CDR3nt: TGTGCCAGCAGCAAGCGGCTGCGGTGGACCTACAATGAGCAGTTCTTC
CDR3aa: CASSKRLRWTYNEQFF

len: 11
j_gene: TRBJ2-7
v_gene: TRBV28
d_gene: NA
abundance: NA
CDR3nt: TGTGCCAGCAGCCCAAGCCTCGAGCAGTACTTC
CDR3aa: CASSPSLEQYF

len: 10
j_gene: TRBJ2-5
v_gene: TRBV29-1
d_gene: NA
abundance: NA
CDR3nt: TGCAGCGTTGGCCCCGGGACCCAGTACTTC
CDR3aa: CSVGPGTQYF

len: 15
j_gene: TRBJ2-5
v_gene: TRBV5-6
d_gene: TRBD2
abundance: NA
CDR3nt: TGTGCCAGCAGCTTGGCTAGCGGGAACCAAGAGACCCAGTACTTC
CDR3aa: CASSLASGNQETQYF

len: 14
j_gene: TRBJ2-1
v_gene: TRBV18
d_gene: TRBD2
abundance: NA
CDR3nt: TGTGCCAGTGAGACTAGCGGGAGGGCCGGTGAGCAGTTCTTC
CDR3aa: CASETSGRAGEQFF

len: 14
j_gene: TRBJ2-7
v_gene: TRBV28
d_gene: TRBD1
abundance: NA
CDR3nt: TGTGCCAGCAGCACCGGGACAGGGCATCACGAGCAGTACTTC
CDR3aa: CASSTGTGHHEQYF

len: 13
j_gene: TRBJ2-3
v_gene: TRBV12-3/TRBV12-4
d_gene: NA
abundance: NA
CDR3nt: TGTGCCAGCACCTTGGGGGGAACAGATACGCAGTATTTT
CDR3aa: CASTLGGTDTQYF

len: 16
j_gene: TRBJ2-7
v_gene: TRBV3-1/TRBV3-2
d_gene: TRBD2
abundance: NA
CDR3nt: TGTGCCAGCAGCCAAGATAAAGGACTAGTCTCCCCAGAGCAGTACTTC
CDR3aa: CASSQDKGLVSPEQYF

len: 13
j_gene: TRBJ1-5
v_gene: TRBV3-1/TRBV3-2
d_gene: NA
abundance: NA
CDR3nt: TGTGCCAGCAGCCAAGATCCCAGTCAGCCCCAGCATTTT
CDR3aa: CASSQDPSQPQHF

len: 14
j_gene: TRBJ1-1
v_gene: TRBV5-1
d_gene: TRBD1
abundance: NA
CDR3nt: TGCGCCAGCAGCTTTTCAGGGGGGAACACTGAAGCTTTCTTT
CDR3aa: CASSFSGGNTEAFF

len: 14
j_gene: TRBJ1-2
v_gene: TRBV10-2
d_gene: TRBD1
abundance: NA
CDR3nt: TGCGCCAGCAGCGACCAGGGGGCTAACTATGGCTACACCTTC
CDR3aa: CASSDQGANYGYTF

len: 14
j_gene: TRBJ1-2
v_gene: TRBV11-2
d_gene: NA
abundance: once
CDR3nt: TGTGCCAGCAGCTACTCTTCACGAGACTATGGCTACACCTTC
CDR3aa: CASSYSSRDYGYTF

len: 16
j_gene: TRBJ2-1
v_gene: TRBV11-2
d_gene: TRBD2
abundance: NA
CDR3nt: TGTGCCAGCAGACATTACCTAGCGGGACGATCCAATGAGCAGTTCTTC
CDR3aa: CASRHYLAGRSNEQFF

len: 15
j_gene: TRBJ1-5
v_gene: TRBV4-1
d_gene: NA
abundance: few
CDR3nt: TGCGCCAGCAGCCAAAATCGACAGTTCAATCAGCCCCAGCATTTT
CDR3aa: CASSQNRQFNQPQHF

len: 15
j_gene: TRBJ1-4
v_gene: TRBV11-2
d_gene: NA
abundance: NA
CDR3nt: TGTGCCAGCAGCTCCTGGGCAGATTACGGCGAAAAACTGTTTTTT
CDR3aa: CASSSWADYGEKLFF

len: 14
j_gene: TRBJ1-1
v_gene: TRBV19
d_gene: TRBD1
abundance: NA
CDR3nt: TGTGCCAGTAGTATAGAGAGGACAGGAAATGAAGCTTTCTTT
CDR3aa: CASSIERTGNEAFF

len: 14
j_gene: TRBJ2-3
v_gene: TRBV29-1
d_gene: TRBD2
abundance: NA
CDR3nt: TGCAGCGTCCGACTAGCGACTAGCACAGATACGCAGTATTTT
CDR3aa: CSVRLATSTDTQYF

len: 14
j_gene: TRBJ2-3
v_gene: TRBV28
d_gene: NA
abundance: NA
CDR3nt: TGTGCCAGCTTCGGCGTGGGGGCGGGAGATACGCAGTATTTT
CDR3aa: CASFGVGAGDTQYF

len: 13
j_gene: TRBJ1-5
v_gene: TRBV19
d_gene: NA
abundance: NA
CDR3nt: TGTGCCAGTAACCCTACCAGCAATCAGCCCCAGCATTTT
CDR3aa: CASNPTSNQPQHF

len: 14
j_gene: TRBJ1-3
v_gene: TRBV6-6
d_gene: NA
abundance: few
CDR3nt: TGTGCCTGTATCCCTGGGGGGAGTGGAAACACCATATATTTT
CDR3aa: CACIPGGSGNTIYF